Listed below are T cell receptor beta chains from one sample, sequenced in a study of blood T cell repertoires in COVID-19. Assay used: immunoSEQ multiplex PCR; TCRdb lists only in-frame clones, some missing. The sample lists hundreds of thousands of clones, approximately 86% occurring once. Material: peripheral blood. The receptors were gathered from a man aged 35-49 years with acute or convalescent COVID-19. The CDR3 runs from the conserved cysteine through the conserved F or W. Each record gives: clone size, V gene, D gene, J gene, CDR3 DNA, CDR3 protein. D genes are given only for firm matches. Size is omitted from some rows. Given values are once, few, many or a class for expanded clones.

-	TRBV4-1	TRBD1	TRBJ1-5	TGCGCCAGCAGCCTGACAGGGGTCAATCAGCCCCAGCATTTT	CASSLTGVNQPQHF
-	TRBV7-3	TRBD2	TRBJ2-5	TGTGCCAGCAGCTTAGAGGGACTAGCGGAAGAGACCCAGTACTTC	CASSLEGLAEETQYF
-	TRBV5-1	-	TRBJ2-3	TGCGCCAGCAGCTTGGGAAGGGGCTGGGATACGCAGTATTTT	CASSLGRGWDTQYF
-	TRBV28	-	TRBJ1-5	TGTGCCAGCAGTTTACTGGGGGCGAGAAATCAGCCCCAGCATTTT	CASSLLGARNQPQHF
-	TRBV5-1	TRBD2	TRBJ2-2	TGCGCCAGCAGGCAAGCGGGGGACGGGGAGCTGTTTTTT	CASRQAGDGELFF
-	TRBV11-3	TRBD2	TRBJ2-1	TGTGCCAGCAGCTTAGCCCCAGCGGGAGCTGTAAATGAGCAGTTCTTC	CASSLAPAGAVNEQFF
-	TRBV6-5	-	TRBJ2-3	TGTGCCAGCAGTTACTCGGCCGGGCTTAGCGCAGATACGCAGTATTTT	CASSYSAGLSADTQYF
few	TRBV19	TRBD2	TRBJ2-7	TGTGCCAGTCGCGATCCCCGGGGGGTTAGGGCCTACGAGCAGTACTTC	CASRDPRGVRAYEQYF
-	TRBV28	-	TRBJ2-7	TGTGCCAGCAGTGTGGGCCTGACCCACGAGCAGTACTTC	CASSVGLTHEQYF
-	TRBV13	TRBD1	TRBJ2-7	TGTGCCAGCATGGACAGGTCCTACGAGCAGTACTTC	CASMDRSYEQYF
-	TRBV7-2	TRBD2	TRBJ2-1	TGTGCCAGCAGCTTAGTTGGCGCTAGCGGGAACCGAAGGTACAATGAGCAGTTCTTC	CASSLVGASGNRRYNEQFF
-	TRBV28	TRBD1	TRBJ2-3	TGTGCCAGCAGTCCCCCGGGACAGGGTTGGGGTACGCAGTATTTT	CASSPPGQGWGTQYF
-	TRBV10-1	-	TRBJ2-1	TGCGCCAGCAGCCGGGACTCCAATGAGCAGTTCTTC	CASSRDSNEQFF
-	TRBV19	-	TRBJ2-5	TGTGCCAGTAGTGCCTACCCCACGTCAACCGTGTACCAAGAGACCCAGTACTTC	CASSAYPTSTVYQETQYF
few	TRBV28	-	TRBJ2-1	TGTGCCAGCAATACAAGGACAGTTGAGGACAATGAGCAGTTCTTC	CASNTRTVEDNEQFF
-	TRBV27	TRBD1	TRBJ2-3	TGTGCCAGCAGACCCGGCTCAGGGGGTTTGGATACGCAGTATTTT	CASRPGSGGLDTQYF
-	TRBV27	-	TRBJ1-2	TGTGCCAGCAGTCCTACCCGGGGGACGGTAAACTATGGCTACACCTTC	CASSPTRGTVNYGYTF
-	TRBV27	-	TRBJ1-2	TGTGCCAGCACCTCCCGGGGGGGCAGCTATGGCTACACCTTC	CASTSRGGSYGYTF
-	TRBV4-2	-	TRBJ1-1	TGTGCCAGCAGCCAAGATCCCAGGGGTGCCACTGAAGCTTTCTTT	CASSQDPRGATEAFF